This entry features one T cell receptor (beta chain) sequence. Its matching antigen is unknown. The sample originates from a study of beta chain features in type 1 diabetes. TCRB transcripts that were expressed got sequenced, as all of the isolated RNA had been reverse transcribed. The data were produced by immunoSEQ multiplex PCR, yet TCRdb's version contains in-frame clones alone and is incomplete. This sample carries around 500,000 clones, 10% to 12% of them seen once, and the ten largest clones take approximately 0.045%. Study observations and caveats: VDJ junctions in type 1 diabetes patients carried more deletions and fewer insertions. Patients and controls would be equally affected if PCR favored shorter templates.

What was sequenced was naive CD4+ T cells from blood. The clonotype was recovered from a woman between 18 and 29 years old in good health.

CDR3 sequence: CASSPRVGGELFF. DNA of the CDR3: TGTGCCAGCAGTCCCCGGGTGGGCGGGGAGCTGTTTTTT. The chain uses TRBV28 and TRBJ2-2; unclear D gene. Between the trimmed V and J ends, which lost 5 bases and 7 bases, there was a span of 11 bases. The germline gives CDR1 MDHEN, CDR2 SYDVKM. This CDR3 has 13 amino acids.